These 4 T cell receptor beta chains share one sample of origin, sequenced in a study of blood T cell repertoires in COVID-19. This table comes from immunoSEQ multiplex PCR, and its TCRdb copy is limited to in-frame clones, with some not included. The sample yields about 74,000 clones, around nine tenths seen once. Sequencing input: peripheral blood. These TCRs come from a woman older than 75 with active or convalescent COVID-19.

The rearrangement uses TRBV9 and TRBJ2-3, with TRBD1 matching over 10 bases. Trimming removed 10 bases from V and 0 bases from J; junction bases left unmatched: 5. The CDR3 has 14 residues. Germline loops: CDR1 SGDLS, CDR2 YYNGEE. Here the CDR3 DNA reads TGTGCCGGGGACAGGGGATTGAGCACAGATACGCAGTATTTT. It yields the protein CAGDRGLSTDTQYF. The full variable domain, with the rest looked up from reference TRBV9 and TRBJ2-3, is DSGVTQTPKHLITATGQRVTLRCSPRSGDLSVYWYQQSLDQGLQFLIQYYNGEERAKGNILERFSAQQFPDLHSELNLSSLELGDSALYFCAGDRGLSTDTQYFGPGTRLTVL.

This sequence joins TRBV9 and TRBJ2-2; 9 positions match TRBD1. The V gene's germline CDR1 is SGDLS and CDR2 YYNGEE. This CDR3 comprises 16 residues. Unmatched junction bases numbered 10, after V lost 4 bases and J lost 6 bases. This chain's CDR3 is CASSPGPNRGPGELFF. CDR3 sequence (DNA): TGTGCCAGCAGCCCAGGCCCGAACAGGGGGCCCGGGGAGCTGTTTTTT.

This chain connects TRBV9 to TRBJ1-2; 7 bases map to TRBD1. Per the germline V gene, CDR1 is SGDLS and CDR2 is YYNGEE. This CDR3 has 15 amino acids. V was pared by 0 bases and J by 5 bases, with 7 bases of the junction left unmatched. CDR3 DNA: TGTGCCAGCAGCGTAGCTGCGGAGGGGGCTTATGGCTACACCTTC. Translating it yields CASSVAAEGAYGYTF.

This rearrangement joins TRBV12-5 to TRBJ2-5; 8 nucleotides align to TRBD1. The germline V gene encodes CDR1 LGHNT and CDR2 FRNRAP. The CDR3 extends over 17 amino acids. V lost 5 bases to trimming and J lost 5 bases; unmatched junction nucleotides: 16. The CDR3 here is CASGGGGLGQGSETQYF. In DNA form, the CDR3 reads TGTGCTAGTGGTGGGGGAGGTTTAGGACAGGGTTCCGAGACCCAGTACTTC.